The 12 T cell receptor beta chains given below trace back to one sample, sequenced in a study of blood T cell repertoires in COVID-19. Repertoires were generated with immunoSEQ multiplex PCR, while TCRdb's copy carries only in-frame clones and drops some. Counted here are some 400,000 clones, 70% to 90% occurring once; the ten biggest clones make up 1.3%. Sequencing was carried out using PBMCs or T cells enriched from blood (not recorded which). These TCRs come from a man younger than 40 who had recovered from COVID-19.

This clone was seen a single time. J is TRBJ1-2 and V is TRBV20-1; weak D call: TRBD1 (6 bases). The ends were cut back, 3 bases at V and 4 bases at J, with 12 bases in the middle. The CDR3 covers 13 residues. Germline values: CDR1 DFQATT, CDR2 SNEGSKA (reference sequence). The CDR3 coding sequence is TGCAGTGCTAGTTCGGACAGAACCTATGGCTACACCTTC. Its protein is CSASSDRTYGYTF.

The V and J genes are TRBV10-3 and TRBJ1-2; D is unclear. The germline V gene encodes CDR1 ENHRY and CDR2 SYGVKD. The CDR3 loop spans 13 amino acids. V lost 7 bases and J 5 bases, leaving 14 bases between the germline ends. The CDR3 DNA sequence: TGTGCCATCACTCTAGCCCCCGAGTATGGCTACACCTTC. Its translation: CAITLAPEYGYTF.

A remark on this clone: Other nucleotide sequences from this sample produce the same CDR3. The J gene is TRBJ1-5, the V gene TRBV5-1; perhaps TRBD1 as D (5 bases). Trimming cost V 0 bases and J 4 bases, with 11 bases left between them. Germline-derived CDR1 and CDR2 are SGHRS and YFSETQ. The CDR3 extends over 15 amino acids. The chain's CDR3 is CASSLGGEGNQPQHF. The CDR3 DNA is TGCGCCAGCAGCTTGGGAGGGGAGGGAAATCAGCCCCAGCATTTT.

CDR3 sequence (DNA): TGTGCCAGCAGTGAAGTATCGGTCGGAAGAACTAAGCAGTTCTTC. This sequence encodes CASSEVSVGRTKQFF. The chain employs TRBV6-1 and TRBJ2-1, with D uncertain. The CDR3 runs to 15 residues. Trimming took 1 base from V and 11 from J, leaving 18 bases between them. In germline, CDR1 is MNHNS, CDR2 SASEGT.

V is TRBV19 and J is TRBJ1-3; a possible D gene is TRBD1 (5 bases). CDR3 length: 16 residues. V was shortened by 1 base and J by 0 bases, with 10 bases between the two germline ends. Germline V gene sequence: CDR1 LNHDA, CDR2 SQIVND (reference sequence). In nucleotides, the CDR3 is TGTGCCAGTAGTATAGCGACAGTCCACTCTGGAAACACCATATATTTT. This translates into CASSIATVHSGNTIYF.

This clone was seen a single time. CDR3 region: CASSLNSNQPQHF. CDR3 coding DNA: TGTGCCAGCAGCTTAAATAGTAATCAGCCCCAGCATTTT. The chain joins TRBV11-2 to TRBJ1-5; no clear D. CDR1 is SGHAT and CDR2 is FQNNGV in the germline V gene. The CDR3 contains 13 residues. The V gene lost 2 bases and the J gene lost 4 bases, with 6 bases spanning the gap. The whole variable domain, filled in from reference TRBV11-2 and TRBJ1-5, reads EAGVAQSPRYKIIEKRQSVAFWCNPISGHATLYWYQQILGQGPKLLIQFQNNGVVDDSQLPKDRFSAERLKGVDSTLKIQPAKLEDSAVYLCASSLNSNQPQHFGDGTRLSIL.

The V call is TRBV12-3 or TRBV12-4, the J call TRBJ1-5; D is possibly TRBD1 (5 bases). V shed 2 bases and J shed 9 bases, with 8 bases lying between them. The CDR3 loop spans 12 amino acids. CDR3 DNA: TGTGCCAGCAGTTTAAACGGGGGGCCCCAGCATTTT. Its translation is CASSLNGGPQHF.

CDR3 nucleotide sequence: TGTGCCAGCAGCCAAGTAGGGACGGGGGTTCCTTTCAATGAGCAGTTCTTC. It specifies CASSQVGTGVPFNEQFF. The chain links TRBV4-2 to TRBJ2-1, with D perhaps TRBD2 (6 bases). The CDR3 spans 17 residues. V lost 1 base, J lost 6 bases, and 19 bases lay in between. Germline-derived CDR1 and CDR2 are LGHNA and YNFKEQ.

This clone appeared a few times. The chain uses TRBV6-5 and TRBJ1-3, with unresolved D. V was trimmed by 8 bases and J by 0 bases, leaving 5 bases between them. This CDR3 contains 12 residues. Germline V CDR1 and CDR2: MNHEY, SVGAGI. The DNA of the CDR3 is TGTGCCAGCGTTAGCTCTGGAAACACCATATATTTT. Its protein product is CASVSSGNTIYF.

The chain links TRBV18 to TRBJ1-1; 9 nucleotides line up with TRBD1. Trimming at V came to 6 bases and at J to 4 bases, leaving 9 bases not matched to a gene. Germline V lookup: CDR1 KGHSH, CDR2 LQKENI. The CDR3 consists of 15 residues. CDR3 nucleotide sequence: TGTGCCAGCTCGCTGGACAGGGGAGGTGTCACTGAAGCTTTCTTT. Residues: CASSLDRGGVTEAFF.

The chain couples TRBV2 to TRBJ1-4; D uncertain. Germline loops: CDR1 SNHLY, CDR2 FYNNEI. The CDR3 spans 13 residues. The V and J ends lost 5 bases and 5 bases respectively, with 9 bases between them. The CDR3 loop is CASSIWRNEKLFF. CDR3 sequence (DNA): TGTGCCAGCAGTATCTGGAGAAATGAAAAACTGTTTTTT.

The V and J genes are TRBV4-2 and TRBJ2-3, with 8 bases matching TRBD2. Germline values: CDR1 LGHNA, CDR2 YNFKEQ. Trimming at V came to 3 bases and at J to 2 bases, leaving 13 bases not matched to a gene. This CDR3 is 18 amino acids long. The CDR3 region is CASSQPMGGRGDTDTQYF. CDR3 DNA: TGTGCCAGCAGCCAGCCCATGGGGGGGCGGGGGGACACAGATACGCAGTATTTT.